The 10 T cell receptor beta chains given below trace back to one sample, sequenced in a study of cytomegalovirus exposure and HLA in healthy donors. Vbeta (60) and Jbeta (13) primers were used in the PCR. Only in-frame clones appear in the TCRdb table, and some are missing; sequencing was by immunoSEQ multiplex PCR. This table holds about 130,000 clones, approximately 80% found once. Sample: PBMCs. These receptors were collected from a male donor in good health and CMV-seronegative.

This rearrangement joins TRBV19 to TRBJ1-1, with 8 bases matching TRBD1. The germline V gene has CDR1 LNHDA and CDR2 SQIVND (reference sequence). V lost 5 bases and J lost 5; bases outside the gene matches: 7. CDR3 length: 14 residues. CDR3: CASSLQGVGTEAFF. CDR3 nucleotide sequence: TGTGCCAGTAGTCTACAGGGGGTTGGGACTGAAGCTTTCTTT. Complete variable domain (other parts from reference TRBV19 and TRBJ1-1): DGGITQSPKYLFRKEGQNVTLSCEQNLNHDAMYWYRQDPGQGLRLIYYSQIVNDFQKGDIAEGYSVSREKKESFPLTVTSAQKNPTAFYLCASSLQGVGTEAFFGQGTRLTVV.

V usage is TRBV11-2 and J usage is TRBJ2-7; 7 bases are shared with TRBD1. Germline V gene sequence: CDR1 SGHAT, CDR2 FQNNGV. V gave up 5 bases and J gave up 5 bases; unmatched junction bases: 9. The CDR3 runs to 14 residues. The CDR3 nucleotides are TGTGCCAGCAGCACATACAGGGGATCCCACGAGCAGTACTTC. Amino acids: CASSTYRGSHEQYF.

In its sample, this clone was seen once. The V gene is TRBV30, the J gene TRBJ1-1, with D possibly matching TRBD1 (6 bases). The CDR3 is 12 residues long. The germline V gene has CDR1 GTSNPN and CDR2 SVGIG (reference sequence). V dropped 5 bases and J dropped 7 bases, with 14 bases sitting between them. The CDR3 loop is CAWRQEPREAFF. In nucleotides, the CDR3 is TGTGCCTGGCGACAGGAGCCCCGTGAAGCTTTCTTT.

The V call is TRBV15, the J call TRBJ2-2, with D unclear. Germline V gives CDR1 LNHNV, CDR2 YYDKDF (reference sequence). There are 12 residues in the CDR3. V lost 2 bases to trimming and J lost 6 bases, with 4 bases between them. This chain's CDR3 is CATSRLAGELFF. The CDR3 DNA is TGTGCCACCAGCAGACTCGCCGGGGAGCTGTTTTTT.

The chain uses TRBV5-6 and TRBJ2-2, with a tentative D call TRBD1 (5 bases). Trimming took 5 bases from V and 4 from J, leaving 9 bases between them. The CDR3 has 13 amino acids. The germline CDR1 and CDR2 sequences are SGHDT and YYEEEE. The CDR3 reads CASRGRRTGELFF. The CDR3 nucleotides are TGTGCCAGCAGGGGGCGCCGCACCGGGGAGCTGTTTTTT.

The chain couples TRBV30 to TRBJ1-2; TRBD1 matches 9 bases. Germline CDR1 is GTSNPN and CDR2 is SVGIG (reference sequence). V lost 4 bases and J lost 7; bases outside the gene matches: 7. CDR3 length: 13 residues. The CDR3 bases are TGTGCCTGGACCGGACAGGGGTCGGTTGGCTACACCTTC. The encoded protein is CAWTGQGSVGYTF.

This clone appeared once. The rearrangement uses TRBV15 and TRBJ1-5, with 7 bases lining up with TRBD1. CDR1 is LNHNV and CDR2 is YYDKDF in the germline V gene (reference sequence). The CDR3 is made up of 16 amino acids. V shed 3 bases, J shed 1 base, and the junction held 6 bases outside the gene matches. CDR3 sequence (DNA): TGTGCCACCAGCAGTTCTAAGGGGGCCAGCAATCAGCCCCAGCATTTT. Amino acids: CATSSSKGASNQPQHF.

CDR3 amino acids: CASSLGRGRVNWRHNEQFF. The DNA for the CDR3 is TGTGCCAGCAGCTTGGGGAGGGGTCGGGTTAATTGGAGACACAATGAGCAGTTCTTC. This chain connects TRBV5-6 to TRBJ2-1; maybe TRBD2 (6 bases). Germline V gene sequence: CDR1 SGHDT, CDR2 YYEEEE. V lost 0 bases to trimming and J lost 5 bases, with 24 bases between them. This CDR3 is 19 amino acids long.

The V gene is TRBV6-6, the J gene TRBJ1-2; 7 bases align to TRBD1. This CDR3 spans 14 amino acids. Germline-derived CDR1 and CDR2 are MNHNY and SVGAGI (reference sequence). J was trimmed by 2 bases and V by 4 bases; bases with no gene match: 4. CDR3 bases: TGTGCCAGCAGTTGGGGGGACAGAAACTATGGCTACACCTTC. Its protein product is CASSWGDRNYGYTF.

CDR3 amino acids: CAWSSFDRRNEKLFF. CDR3 DNA sequence: TGTGCCTGGAGTTCGTTCGACAGGAGGAATGAAAAACTGTTTTTT. The genes are TRBV30 and TRBJ1-4, with a weak D call TRBD1 (6 bases). The V gene lost 2 bases and the J gene lost 5 bases, with 15 bases spanning the gap. CDR1 GTSNPN and CDR2 SVGIG come from the germline V gene (reference sequence). The CDR3 is made up of 15 amino acids.